This T cell receptor (beta chain) emerged from a study of T-cell memory formation after mild COVID-19. In the study overall: Among the donors, TCR clusters were largely specific to each donor.

TCRdb recomputed calls from the 5' RACE reads with MiXCR, one row per CDR3 protein. The sample yields fewer than 350,000 distinct CDR3 sequences, 13% to 15% seen once. Whole-study results and caveats: Later expanders leaned CD4+, whereas clones that contracted between day 15 and 85 were balanced CD4/CD8. There were some responding clones in pre-infection memory, which suggested that cross-reactive memory had joined.

As for this clonotype: Its antigen is unknown.

The CDR3 contains 16 residues. V trimming: 4 bases; J trimming: 8 bases; junction bases outside the gene matches: 10. Germline V CDR1 and CDR2: MDHEN, SYDVKM. Sequenced material: PBMCs or a T cell subset sorted from them (not recorded which). V and J are TRBV28 and TRBJ1-4; 10 positions agree with TRBD1. This sequence was found in a man aged 18 to 30 who had mild COVID-19 (a few samples of this study predate the infection). Cell type and time point are not known. CDR3 nucleotides: TGTGCCAGCAGTTCACCTCCGGGACAGGGGAGGGAAAAACTGTTTTTT. Its translation is CASSSPPGQGREKLFF.